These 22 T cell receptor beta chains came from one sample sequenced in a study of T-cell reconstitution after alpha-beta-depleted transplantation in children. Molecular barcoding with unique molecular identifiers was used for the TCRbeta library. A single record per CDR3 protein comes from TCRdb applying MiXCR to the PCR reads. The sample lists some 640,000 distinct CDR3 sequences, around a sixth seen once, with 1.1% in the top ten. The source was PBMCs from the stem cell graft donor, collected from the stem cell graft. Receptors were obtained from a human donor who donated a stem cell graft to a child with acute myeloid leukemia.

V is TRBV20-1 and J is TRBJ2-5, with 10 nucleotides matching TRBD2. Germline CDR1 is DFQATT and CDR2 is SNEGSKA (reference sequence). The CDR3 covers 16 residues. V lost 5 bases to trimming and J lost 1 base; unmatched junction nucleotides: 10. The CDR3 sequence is CSAPWDSGGPQETQYF. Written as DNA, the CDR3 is TGCAGTGCTCCGTGGGATAGCGGGGGGCCCCAAGAGACCCAGTACTTC.

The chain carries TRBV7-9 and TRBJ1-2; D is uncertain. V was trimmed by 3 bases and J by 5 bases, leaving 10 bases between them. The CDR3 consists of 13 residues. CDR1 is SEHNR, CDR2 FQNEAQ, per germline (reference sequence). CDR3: CASSFDNRYGYTF. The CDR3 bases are TGTGCCAGCAGCTTTGACAATCGTTATGGCTACACCTTC.

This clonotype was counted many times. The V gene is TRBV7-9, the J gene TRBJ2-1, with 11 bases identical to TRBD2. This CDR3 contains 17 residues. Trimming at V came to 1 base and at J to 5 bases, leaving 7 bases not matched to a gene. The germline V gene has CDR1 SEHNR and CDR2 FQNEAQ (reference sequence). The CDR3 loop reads CASSLGGTSGGNNEQFF. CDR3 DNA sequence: TGTGCCAGCAGCTTAGGGGGGACTAGCGGTGGAAACAATGAGCAGTTCTTC.

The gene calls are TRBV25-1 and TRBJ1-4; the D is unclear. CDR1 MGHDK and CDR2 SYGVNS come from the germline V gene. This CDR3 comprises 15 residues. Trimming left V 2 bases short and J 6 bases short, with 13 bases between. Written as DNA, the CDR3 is TGTGCCAGCAGTGAAGAAGGGTTGTCGGATGAAAAACTGTTTTTT. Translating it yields CASSEEGLSDEKLFF.

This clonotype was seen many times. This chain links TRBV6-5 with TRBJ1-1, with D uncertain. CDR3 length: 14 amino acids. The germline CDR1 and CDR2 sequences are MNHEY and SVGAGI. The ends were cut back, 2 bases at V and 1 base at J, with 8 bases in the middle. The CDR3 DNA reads TGTGCCAGCAGTTACGACGGCCCGAACACTGAAGCTTTCTTT. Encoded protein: CASSYDGPNTEAFF.

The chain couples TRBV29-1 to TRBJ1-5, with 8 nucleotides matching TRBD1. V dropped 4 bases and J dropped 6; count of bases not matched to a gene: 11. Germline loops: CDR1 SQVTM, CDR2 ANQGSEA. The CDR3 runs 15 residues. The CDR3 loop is CSVAQGDGAGQPQHF. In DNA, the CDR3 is TGCAGCGTTGCACAGGGGGACGGCGCAGGTCAGCCCCAGCATTTT.

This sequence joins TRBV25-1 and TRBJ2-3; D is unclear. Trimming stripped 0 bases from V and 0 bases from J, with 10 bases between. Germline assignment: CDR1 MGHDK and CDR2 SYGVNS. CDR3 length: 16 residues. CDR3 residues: CASSEYFQMSTDTQYF. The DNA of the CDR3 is TGTGCCAGCAGTGAATATTTCCAGATGAGCACAGATACGCAGTATTTT.

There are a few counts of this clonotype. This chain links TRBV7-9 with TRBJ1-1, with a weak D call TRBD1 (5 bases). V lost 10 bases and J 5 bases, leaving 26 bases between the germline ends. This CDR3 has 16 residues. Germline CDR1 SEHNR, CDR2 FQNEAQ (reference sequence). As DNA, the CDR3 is TGTGCCATCCCTGGACCGGGCCCCAGGGTAGGGACTGAAGCTTTCTTT. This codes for CAIPGPGPRVGTEAFF.

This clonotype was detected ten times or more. The CDR3 sequence: CSVATGNSNYGYTF. CDR3 sequence (DNA): TGCAGCGTTGCCACAGGAAACTCTAACTATGGCTACACCTTC. This chain links TRBV29-1 with TRBJ1-2; TRBD1 is a possible D gene (5 bases). Germline-derived CDR1 and CDR2 are SQVTM and ANQGSEA. With 4 bases removed from V and 0 bases from J, the gap between germline ends came to 12 bases. The CDR3 runs to 14 residues.

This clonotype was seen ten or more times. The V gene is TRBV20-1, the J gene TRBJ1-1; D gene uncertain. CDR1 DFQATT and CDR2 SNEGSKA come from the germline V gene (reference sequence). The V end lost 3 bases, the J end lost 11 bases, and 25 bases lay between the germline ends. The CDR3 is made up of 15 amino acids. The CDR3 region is CSASPREYLEVRAFF. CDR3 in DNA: TGCAGTGCTAGTCCGAGGGAGTACCTGGAGGTTCGCGCTTTCTTT.

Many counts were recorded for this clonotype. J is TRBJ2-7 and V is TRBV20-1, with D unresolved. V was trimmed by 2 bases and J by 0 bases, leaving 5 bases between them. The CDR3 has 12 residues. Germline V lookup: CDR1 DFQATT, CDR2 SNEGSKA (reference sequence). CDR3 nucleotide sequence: TGCAGTGCTAGATTTAGCTCCTACGAGCAGTACTTC. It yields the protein CSARFSSYEQYF.

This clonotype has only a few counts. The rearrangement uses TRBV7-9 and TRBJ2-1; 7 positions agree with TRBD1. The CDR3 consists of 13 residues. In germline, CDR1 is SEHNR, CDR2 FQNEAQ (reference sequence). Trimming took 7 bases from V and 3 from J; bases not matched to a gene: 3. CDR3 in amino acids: CASTDRVYNEQFF. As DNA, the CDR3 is TGTGCCAGCACCGACAGGGTCTACAATGAGCAGTTCTTC.

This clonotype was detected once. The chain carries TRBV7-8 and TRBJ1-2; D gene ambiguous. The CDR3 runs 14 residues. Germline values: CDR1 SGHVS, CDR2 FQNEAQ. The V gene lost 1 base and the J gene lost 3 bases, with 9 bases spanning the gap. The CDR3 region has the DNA TGTGCCAGCAGCTTAGGGGCGAGAGACTATGGCTACACCTTC. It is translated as CASSLGARDYGYTF.

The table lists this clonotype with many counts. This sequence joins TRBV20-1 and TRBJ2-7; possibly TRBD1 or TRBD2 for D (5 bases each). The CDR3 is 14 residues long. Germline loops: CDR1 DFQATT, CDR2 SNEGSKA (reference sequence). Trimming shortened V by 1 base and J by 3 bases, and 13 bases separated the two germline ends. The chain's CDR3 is CSARGPGLDYEQYF. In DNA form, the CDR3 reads TGCAGTGCTAGAGGTCCGGGGCTAGACTACGAGCAGTACTTC.

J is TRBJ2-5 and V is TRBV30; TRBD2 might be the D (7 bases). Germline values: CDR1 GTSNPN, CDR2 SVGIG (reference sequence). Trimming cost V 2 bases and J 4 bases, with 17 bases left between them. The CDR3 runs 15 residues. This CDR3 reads CAWSTSRGGTETQYF. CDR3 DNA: TGTGCCTGGAGTACCTCAAGGGGGGGGACAGAGACCCAGTACTTC.

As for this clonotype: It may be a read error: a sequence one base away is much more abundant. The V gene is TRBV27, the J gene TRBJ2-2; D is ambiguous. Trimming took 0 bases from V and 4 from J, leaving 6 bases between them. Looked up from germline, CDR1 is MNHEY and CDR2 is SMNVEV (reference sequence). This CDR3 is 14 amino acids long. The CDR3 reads CASSLSGITGELFF. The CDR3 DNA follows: TGTGCCAGCAGTTTATCAGGGATCACCGGGGAGCTGTTTTTT.

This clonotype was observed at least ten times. The DNA for the CDR3 is TGCAGTGCTGGGGACAGGGCGGACACTGAAGCTTTCTTT. It encodes CSAGDRADTEAFF. This chain connects TRBV20-1 to TRBJ1-1, with 9 bases that match TRBD1. The V and J ends lost 5 bases and 3 bases, in that order; junction bases with no gene match: 4. Germline CDR1 reads DFQATT; CDR2 reads SNEGSKA (reference sequence). The CDR3 loop spans 13 amino acids.

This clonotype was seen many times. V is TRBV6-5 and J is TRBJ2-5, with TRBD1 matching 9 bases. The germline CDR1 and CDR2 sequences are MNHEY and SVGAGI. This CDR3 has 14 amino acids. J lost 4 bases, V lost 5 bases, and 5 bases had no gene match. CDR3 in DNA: TGTGCCAGCAGTCCTCTGACAGGGGGAGAGACCCAGTACTTC. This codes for CASSPLTGGETQYF.

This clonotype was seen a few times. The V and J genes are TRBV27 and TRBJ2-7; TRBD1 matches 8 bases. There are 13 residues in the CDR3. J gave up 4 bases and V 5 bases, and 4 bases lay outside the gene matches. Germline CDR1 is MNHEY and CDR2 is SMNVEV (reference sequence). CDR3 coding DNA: TGTGCCAGCAGTGGCCAGGGGGCTTACGAGCAGTACTTC. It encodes CASSGQGAYEQYF.

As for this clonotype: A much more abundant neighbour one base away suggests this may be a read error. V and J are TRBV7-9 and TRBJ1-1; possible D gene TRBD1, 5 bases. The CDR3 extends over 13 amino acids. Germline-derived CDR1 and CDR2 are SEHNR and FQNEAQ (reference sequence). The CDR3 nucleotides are TGTGCCAGCAGCTTAGTCGGGACCGTTGAAGTTTTCTTT. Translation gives CASSLVGTVEVFF.

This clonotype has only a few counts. CDR3 nucleotides: TGTGCCAGCAGCTCAATGTGGGGTAATCAGCCCCAGCATTTT. Its translation: CASSSMWGNQPQHF. The J gene is TRBJ1-5, the V gene TRBV7-2, with unresolved D. Per the germline V gene, CDR1 is SGHTA and CDR2 is FQGNSA. The CDR3 extends over 14 amino acids. V was trimmed by 4 bases and J by 4 bases, leaving 11 bases between them.

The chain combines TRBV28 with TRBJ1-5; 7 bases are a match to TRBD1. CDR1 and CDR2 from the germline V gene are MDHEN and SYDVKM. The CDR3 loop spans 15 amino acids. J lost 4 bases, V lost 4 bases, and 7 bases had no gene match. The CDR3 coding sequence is TGTGCCAGCAGTTCGACAGGGTCGGCGAATCAGCCCCAGCATTTT. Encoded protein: CASSSTGSANQPQHF.